This T cell receptor (beta chain) derives from a study of blood T cells in healthy people across ages. Study-level findings and limits: Total diversity from one million sequenced T cells was likely underestimated.

Next came a second PCR, run for about 6 to 12 cycles, which used a sample-barcoded 5' primer along with a J-beta primer mix. TCRdb ran MiXCR on the 5' RACE reads and lists one entry per CDR3 protein. The sample lists about 800,000 distinct CDR3 sequences, about 45% occurring once. The V end lost 0 bases, the J end lost 0 bases, and 6 bases lay between the germline ends. CDR3 length equals 15 residues. CDR1 DFQATT and CDR2 SNEGSKA come from the germline V gene (reference sequence). This clonotype was seen many times. The antigen remains unidentified. The genes are TRBV20-1 and TRBJ2-6, with unresolved D. This receptor was identified in a man older than 75 in good health. Material for sequencing was blood. For the CDR3, the DNA is TGCAGTGCTAGAGATCTCTACTCTGGGGCCAACGTCCTGACTTTC. Amino acid sequence: CSARDLYSGANVLTF.